What follows is one T cell receptor beta chain and its context. Its target is unknown. The PCR was carried out with 60 Vbeta primers and 13 Jbeta primers. Produced via immunoSEQ multiplex PCR; TCRdb's table is partial and in-frame only. The sample lists about 200,000 clones, approximately 70% seen once, with approximately 2% in the top ten. These data come from a study of cytomegalovirus exposure and HLA in healthy donors. Germline CDR1 SGHRS, CDR2 YFSETQ. V was pared by 6 bases and J by 6 bases, with 7 bases between. This CDR3 comprises 11 residues. Study outcomes and limitations: Later examination showed HLA-associated TCR beta chains had greater clonal expansion than equally common others.

The rearrangement links TRBV5-1 to TRBJ2-1; D remains ambiguous. Sequencing input: PBMCs. This receptor was obtained from a woman aged 25 to 39 in good health and CMV-seronegative. In DNA form, the CDR3 reads TGCGCCAGCATGGAGACCAATGAGCAGTTCTTC. Protein sequence: CASMETNEQFF.